The text below deals with one T cell receptor (beta chain). The antigen is not known. Sequence data for DNA of cultured CD4+ T cells were generated by the Oncomine TCR Beta short-read assay. Via MiXCR, TCRdb re-called the PCR reads, giving one row per CDR3 protein. The repertoire holds about 10,000 distinct CDR3 sequences, with roughly three fifths as singletons. Germline V gene lookup returns CDR1 MNHEY and CDR2 SVGEGT. The CDR3 is 15 amino acids. V shed 8 bases and J 4 bases; nucleotides not matched to a gene: 8. Treatment here: roughly 10-day PBMC culture with coronavirus spike peptide pools or control peptides (ViraFEST assay). This sample stems from a study of vaccination and CD4 T cells after COVID-19. Across the whole study: Recovered patients in the cohort numbered six men and four women, two of them Hispanic. Stimulation used overlapping spike peptides from SARS-CoV-2, HCoV-NL63, HCoV-OC43 and HCoV-229E.

The chain carries TRBV6-2 or TRBV6-3 and TRBJ2-2; 9 bases map to TRBD1. Sequenced sample: CD4+ T cells from blood, cultured in vitro. The receptor's source is a human donor who had recovered from COVID-19. This CDR3 reads CASGGDREATGELFF. Written as DNA, the CDR3 is TGTGCCAGCGGAGGGGACAGGGAGGCCACCGGGGAGCTGTTTTTT.